This TCR beta chain is from a study of radiotherapy plus CTLA-4 blockade in lung cancer. V was cut by 2 bases and J by 7 bases, with 6 bases left in between. Germline V lookup: CDR1 GTSNPN, CDR2 SVGIG (reference sequence). The CDR3 spans 12 residues. TCRdb keeps only in-frame clones here, not all; method: immunoSEQ multiplex PCR. The sample shows approximately 100,000 clones, approximately 78% of them seen only once. The chain joins TRBV30 to TRBJ1-6; D remains unclear. The sequencing here drew on peripheral blood, taken from a patient treated with radiotherapy plus ipilimumab. The sequence was obtained from a human donor with non-small cell lung cancer who had a partial response to radiotherapy plus ipilimumab. CDR3 amino acids: CAWSKSNSPLHF. CDR3 DNA: TGTGCCTGGAGTAAAAGCAATTCACCCCTCCACTTT. The full variable domain, in which reference TRBV30 and TRBJ1-6 provide the parts outside the CDR3, is SQTIHQWPATLVQPVGSPLSLECTVEGTSNPNLYWYRQAAGRGLQLLFYSVGIGQISSEVPQNLSASRPQDRQFILSSKKLLLSDSGFYLCAWSKSNSPLHFGNGTRLTVT.